The T cell receptor beta chain under discussion was sequenced for a study of blood T cells in healthy people across ages (dated by TCRdb to about 2015). The study in broad terms: In model experiments, roughly one uniquely barcoded TCR beta cDNA molecule per two T cells was captured by template switching. Four age groups were formed from the donors: young (average roughly 15 years), middle-aged (around 37), aged (62) and long-lived (around 82). To track age-related changes in TCR beta repertoire diversity, the study relied on deep sequencing normalized with unique cDNA molecular identifiers. The study analyzed two additional independent replicas of 1 million unique cDNA reads from the same blood draw for two donors, one aged 18 to 29 and one aged 80 or older. To avoid experimental bias, donors of different ages were randomly spread across the sequencing lanes. Overall study outcomes, separate from this receptor: Since profiling was done on bulk unsorted PBMCs, naive and antigen-experienced compartments could not be conclusively compared. Donor CMV infection status was unknown, potentially confounding age-related changes in expanded clonotypes. Compared with the aged group, the long-lived group had more naive CD4+ T cells, fewer expanded clones and increased TCR diversity, a pattern suggesting age selection. There was a strong correlation between observed TCR beta diversity and the percentage of naive T cells measured by flow cytometry. Estimates of total diversity based on one million sequenced T cells were considered lower bounds and underestimates. Observed TCR beta diversity per million T cells fell roughly linearly with age, and a significant reduction was already apparent by age roughly 40.

The junction shows trimming of 6 bases on V and 7 bases on J, and the gene matches do not reach 12 bases of it. Measured from the cysteine to the phenylalanine, the CDR3 is 15 residues long. The entry retains the CDR3 DNA only, 45 bases that are in frame from base 1. CDR1 is given as DFQATT and CDR2 as SNEGSKA, both from the germline V gene (reference sequence). Points on this clonotype: Which antigen it targets is not known. Base-call qualities are not available, and no considerably larger clone is one nucleotide away.

The donors were roughly 40 Caucasian individuals from Russia, aged 6 to 90 years, who were systemically healthy. Each donor gave approximately 9.3 milliliters of peripheral blood, collected into EDTA-treated Vacutainer tubes. Ficoll-Paque density-gradient centrifugation was used to isolate PBMCs, with at least 6 million obtained per sample. Trizol reagent was used to extract total RNA from the PBMCs, yielding at least 5.5 micrograms per sample. For every donor, an aliquot of PBMCs went through flow cytometry to measure the percentages of naive CD45RAhigh/CD27high T cells. Preparation of the library involved 5' RACE. TCRdb shows the sequencer as Illumina HiSeq 2500. A second PCR of roughly 7 to 12 cycles was run with a J-beta primer mix and a sample-barcoded 5' primer. A template-switch 5' adaptor carrying 12 random nucleotides introduced a unique molecular identifier onto each TCR beta cDNA molecule. Each sample yielded at least 2.5 million CDR3-containing paired-end reads. All of the RNA was converted into first-strand cDNA using the Mint cDNA synthesis kit, with a TRBC-specific oligonucleotide serving as the primer. Following uracil-DNA glycosylase treatment, a first 18-cycle PCR with universal primers M1SS and BC2_uni_R was performed on all cDNA. Concerning the study's data processing: For normalization, 1 million high-quality reads, each with a distinct molecular identifier, were randomly selected from each sample. Instead of being binned into consensus sequences, reads that shared molecular identifiers were thrown out. MiTCR, run with a Q25 quality threshold and the strictest error-elimination algorithm, handled CDR3 identification, clonotype clustering and error correction. A nonparametric unseen species model with Euler transformation was used to estimate lower-bound total TCR beta diversity. The public reads were reanalyzed by TCRdb: fastp trimming at Q25, MiXCR alignment, in-frame beta chains only. Every entry covers one CDR3 protein and lists the most common genes and DNA from its rows. In this record, the V and J calls reflect TCRdb's handling and not the investigators' own analysis. This sample gives approximately 1,100,000 distinct CDR3 sequences in total; 45% of them show up just once. 15% to 20% of the sample is held by the ten biggest clonotypes.

The TCR sequence derives from a woman aged 55-75 years in good health. The V gene is TRBV20-1 and the J gene is TRBJ2-1; TRBD2 agrees with 10 junctional bases. What was sequenced was blood. The nucleotide sequence reads TGCAGTGCCACCACCCTAGCGGGAGTGGGGAATGAGCAGTTCTTC. It translates to CSATTLAGVGNEQFF.